What follows are 9 T cell receptor beta chains derived from one specimen sequenced in a study of tumor-infiltrating lymphocytes in localized non-small cell lung cancer. The table came from immunoSEQ multiplex PCR; TCRdb's copy has only in-frame clones and leaves some out. The profile shows roughly 5,100 clones, approximately 94% of them singletons. Sequenced: uninvolved lung tissue not adjacent to the tumor. The origin of the receptors is a human donor with non-small cell lung cancer.

J is TRBJ2-1 and V is TRBV19; TRBD2 agrees at 12 bases. Germline CDR1 and CDR2: LNHDA and SQIVND (reference sequence). The V and J ends lost 4 bases and 4 bases, in that order; junction bases with no gene match: 2. This CDR3 region has 15 residues. CDR3 DNA: TGTGCCAGTAGTACCGGGACTAGCGGGTACAATGAGCAGTTCTTC. Its translation: CASSTGTSGYNEQFF.

By sample share, this clone is large. The V gene is TRBV6-6, the J gene TRBJ2-2; possibly TRBD1 for D (6 bases). Germline lookup yields CDR1 MNHNY and CDR2 SVGAGI (reference sequence). CDR3 length equals 15 residues. Trimming took off 2 bases at V and 5 bases at J, with 12 bases between the two ends. This CDR3 is CASSYTRGGTGELFF. The DNA of the CDR3 is TGTGCCAGCAGTTACACCAGGGGCGGTACCGGGGAGCTGTTTTTT.

The genes are TRBV14 and TRBJ1-4, with D perhaps matching TRBD1 (6 bases). V dropped 1 base and J dropped 3 bases, with 9 bases sitting between them. The CDR3 is 15 amino acids. Germline CDR1 reads SGHDN; CDR2 reads FVKESK. Here the CDR3 reads CASSQGWGPNEKLFF. For the CDR3, the DNA is TGTGCCAGCAGCCAAGGGTGGGGGCCTAATGAAAAACTGTTTTTT.

The CDR3 region is CASSHGEGKTQYF. DNA for the CDR3: TGCGCCAGCAGCCATGGAGAAGGAAAGACCCAGTACTTC. The gene calls are TRBV4-1 and TRBJ2-5; D unclear. There are 13 residues in the CDR3. Trimming pared 3 bases from V and 6 bases from J, leaving 11 bases between. Germline V gene data show CDR1 as MGHRA and CDR2 as YSYEKL.

This clone occurred once. J is TRBJ2-3 and V is TRBV27; 11 positions agree with TRBD1. V gave up 5 bases and J gave up 7 bases; unmatched junction bases: 11. Looked up from germline, CDR1 is MNHEY and CDR2 is SMNVEV (reference sequence). This CDR3 is built from 16 residues. CDR3 sequence (DNA): TGTGCCAGCAGTCAGCGGGACAGGGGGTTAGGATATACGCAGTATTTT. It is translated as CASSQRDRGLGYTQYF.

This sequence joins TRBV19 and TRBJ1-1; D call uncertain. The CDR3 totals 14 residues. Germline values: CDR1 LNHDA, CDR2 SQIVND (reference sequence). V lost 1 base and J 0 bases, leaving 6 bases between the germline ends. The chain's CDR3 is CASSIGNLNTEAFF. In DNA, the CDR3 is TGTGCCAGTAGTATAGGGAATTTGAACACTGAAGCTTTCTTT.

The chain is built from TRBV5-4 and TRBJ2-3; 7 nucleotides match TRBD1. Losses at the gene ends were 4 bases for V and 0 bases for J; bases not matched to a gene: 8. Germline V gives CDR1 SGHNT, CDR2 YYREEE (reference sequence). The CDR3 spans 16 residues. The CDR3: CASSATGISSTDTQYF. The CDR3 DNA sequence: TGTGCCAGCAGCGCGACAGGGATCTCTAGCACAGATACGCAGTATTTT.

This chain connects TRBV7-9 to TRBJ2-7; 16 nucleotides match TRBD2. V dropped 5 bases and J dropped 6; count of bases not matched to a gene: 10. This CDR3 is 17 amino acids long. Looked up from germline, CDR1 is SEHNR and CDR2 is FQNEAQ (reference sequence). The CDR3 DNA reads as TGTGCCAGCAGCCCTGGAGGGACTAGCGGGAGGGTTAGCGAGCAGTACTTC. As protein: CASSPGGTSGRVSEQYF.

The chain is built from TRBV11-3 and TRBJ1-6; 7 bases map to TRBD1. The V gene's germline CDR1 is SGHNT and CDR2 YENEEA. The CDR3 extends over 16 amino acids. The V gene end was trimmed by 5 bases and the J gene end by 7 bases; junction bases not matched to a gene: 11. The CDR3 protein is CASSRGGGESNSPLHF. The CDR3 coding sequence is TGTGCCAGCAGCCGGGGAGGGGGCGAAAGCAATTCACCCCTCCACTTT.